This T cell receptor (beta chain) was retrieved from a study of T cells in Graves' hyperthyroidism and ophthalmopathy (dated by TCRdb to between 2017 and 2020). Background on the whole study: To identify distinguishing TCR V-J signatures, a discovery cohort of around 98 patients was used, comprising approximately 40 with Graves' ophthalmopathy and around 57 with stable Graves' hyperthyroidism. Thyroid tissue and blood T-cell repertoires from several Graves' hyperthyroidism patients were also compared in the study. Prospective prediction of ophthalmopathy was tested in an independent validation cohort of 18 to 20 hyperthyroidism patients and 17 patients who later progressed to ophthalmopathy. The roughly 91 discovery patients were randomly divided into training and test sets at a 7:3 ratio. Following sampling, methimazole starting at 30 mg daily was given to hyperthyroidism patients, and high-dose intravenous methylprednisolone was given to ophthalmopathy patients. TCR Vbeta CDR3 sequencing of roughly 140 peripheral blood samples (roughly 43 ophthalmopathy, some 75 hyperthyroidism and approximately 17 progressor patients) is reported in the paper. Findings and caveats that apply to the study as a whole: Sample size was not statistically predetermined, and blinding of investigators to group allocation was not performed. In validation, the model predicted progression to ophthalmopathy a median of roughly 6.5 months before onset, with roughly 70% sensitivity and nearly 75% specificity. A 13 V-J signature model separated ophthalmopathy from stable hyperthyroidism, with approximately 86% sensitivity and approximately 81% specificity in cross-validation and 80%/75% in testing. Blood samples also contained most of the expanded thyroid clonotypes (frequency above 0.001), which suggests that blood repertoires may reflect thyroid immune responses.

Amplification of TCR beta CDR3 regions was carried out from RNA transcripts. For the first round of RT-PCR on the TCR CDR3, the HTBI primer set was used together with the Qiagen OneStep RT-PCR kit. Libraries were constructed in a second round of multiplex PCR, after which size selection and purification were performed. Paired-end sequencing of the libraries was performed with 100 bp reads on an Illumina HiSeq2000. The study's own analysis went as follows. Raw data were processed with SOAPnuke, discarding reads with adapters, uncalled bases, mean Phred below 15, or no exact constant-primer or identifier match. High-quality paired reads were merged with COPE v1.2.5, and unique nucleotide sequences were defined as clonotypes. Clonotypes were aligned to IMGT TRBV, TRBD and TRBJ reference segments using MiTCR v1.1. Only V-J combinations with frequency above 0.0001, covering roughly 99% of repertoires, were analysed. A TCS score was defined as the ratio of F50 (clonal expansion) to E x V (chaos), with BLOSUM62-based TCRdist applied between CDR3 peptides within each V-J. Welch's t-statistics and random forest reduced some 510 V-J features to roughly 13, which were used in a naive Bayes classifier (R e1071). Through fastp at Q25 and MiXCR, TCRdb rebuilt clones from the public reads, retaining in-frame beta chains. Each entry is one CDR3 protein sequence, shown with its most common DNA and genes. TCRdb's processing, not the study's, gives the V and J calls here. Present in this sample are 600,000 or so distinct CDR3 sequences, more than 45% of which were seen just once. The top ten clones comprise 8.2% of the sample.

Stable Graves' hyperthyroidism was defined as the absence of progression to ophthalmopathy over 18 months of follow-up. The hyperthyroidism patients were between 18 and 65 years old and newly diagnosed, with a disease duration of less than 2 months. The study excluded patients with uncontrolled infections, other autoimmune diseases, pregnancy or lactation. Diagnoses relied on clinical symptoms, serum thyroxine and TRAb, thyroid ultrasound and orbital computed tomography. Total RNA was extracted using Trizol reagent, and RNA quality was assessed on an Agilent 2100 Bioanalyzer. CDR1 and CDR2 are read off the germline V gene (reference sequence) as DFQATT and SNEGSKA. Cut back by 7 bases and 3 bases, the V and J ends lie 7 bases apart. From cysteine to phenylalanine, the CDR3 is 10 amino acids long. Only the CDR3 region is kept as DNA, spanning 30 bases read in frame from base 1. For this clonotype: Its antigen is currently not known. No base quality information exists; no much larger clone differs at one position.

This chain is built from TRBV20-1 and TRBJ2-7; possibly the D gene is TRBD2, per 6 matching bases. The sequenced sample consisted of peripheral blood or thyroid tissue (not recorded which). The sequence derives from a woman between 18 and 29 years old with Graves' hyperthyroidism. Donor details come from another sample of the same person, matched by shared clones. The CDR3 has the sequence CSGGNYEQYF. The DNA reads as follows: TGCAGTGGCGGGAACTACGAGCAGTACTTC.